Here is one T cell receptor beta chain with its context. This clonotype was counted many times. This receptor's antigen is unknown. Base-call qualities are not available, and no considerably larger clone is one nucleotide away. Including cysteine and phenylalanine, the CDR3 has 16 amino acids. Just CDR3 DNA is preserved here, 48 bases in frame from base 1. After removal of 3 bases from V and 1 base from J, the junction retains 7 bases not matched to a gene. The sample originates from a study of T cells in Graves' hyperthyroidism and ophthalmopathy (dated by TCRdb to the late 2010s). A note on the overall study: Peripheral blood samples were taken at the time of initial diagnosis, prior to any treatment. To identify TCR V-J signatures that set the groups apart, the researchers used a discovery cohort of 100 patients, made up of under 45 with Graves' ophthalmopathy and approximately 57 with stable Graves' hyperthyroidism. Prospective prediction of ophthalmopathy was tested in an independent validation cohort consisting of some 18 hyperthyroidism patients and about 17 patients who later progressed to ophthalmopathy. For training and testing, the 100 or so patients in the discovery cohort were randomly divided in a 7:3 ratio. In over five Graves' hyperthyroidism patients, the study also compared T-cell repertoires from thyroid tissue with T-cell repertoires from blood. After blood sampling, hyperthyroidism patients were treated with methimazole at a starting dose of 30 mg daily, and ophthalmopathy patients were treated with high-dose intravenous methylprednisolone. The paper reports TCR Vbeta CDR3 sequencing of fewer than 150 peripheral blood samples: approximately 43 ophthalmopathy, around 80 hyperthyroidism and approximately 17 progressor patients.

Moderately to severely active disease, a Clinical Activity Score of at least 3, a NOSPECS grade of at least 4, and a duration under 3 months were present in ophthalmopathy patients. Any patient with an uncontrolled infection, another autoimmune disease, pregnancy or lactation was excluded. Clinical symptoms, serum thyroxine and TRAb, thyroid ultrasound, and orbital computed tomography formed the basis for the diagnoses. PBMCs were isolated from 10 ml of fresh peripheral blood by Ficoll-Paque density gradient centrifugation. Total RNA was extracted using Trizol reagent, and RNA quality was assessed on an Agilent 2100 Bioanalyzer. Study-wide conclusions, independent of this receptor: In validation, the model predicted progression to ophthalmopathy a median of approximately 6.3 months before onset, with about 71% sensitivity and 72.22% specificity. A 13 V-J signature model separated ophthalmopathy from stable hyperthyroidism, with 87.88% sensitivity and approximately 81% specificity in cross-validation and 80%/75% in testing. Blood samples also contained most of the expanded thyroid clonotypes (frequency above 0.001), which suggests that blood repertoires may reflect thyroid immune responses. No statistical method was used to fix the sample size in advance, and group allocation was not hidden from the investigators.

The TCR beta CDR3 regions were amplified from RNA transcripts. The first round of RT-PCR for the TCR CDR3 was performed with the HTBI primer set and the Qiagen OneStep RT-PCR kit. A second multiplex PCR round built the libraries, followed by size selection and purification. Paired-end sequencing of the libraries was performed with 100 bp reads on an Illumina HiSeq2000. In the original analysis: SOAPnuke was used to process the raw data, with reads discarded if the reads contained adapters or uncalled bases, had a mean Phred below 15, or lacked an exact constant-primer or identifier match. High-quality paired reads were merged with COPE v1.2.5, and unique nucleotide sequences were defined as clonotypes. Clonotypes were aligned to IMGT TRBV, TRBD and TRBJ reference segments using MiTCR v1.1. Analysis was restricted to V-J combinations with a frequency above 0.0001, which covered just over 98% of repertoires. A TCS score was defined as the ratio of F50 (clonal expansion) to E x V (chaos), with BLOSUM62-based TCRdist applied between CDR3 peptides within each V-J. Welch's t-statistics and random forest reduced 514 V-J features to under 15, which were used in a naive Bayes classifier (R e1071). Starting from the raw public reads, TCRdb applied fastp trimming at Q25, assembled clones with MiXCR and retained in-frame beta chains. Entries are consolidated by CDR3 protein sequence, retaining the most common genes and DNA. The V and J calls were determined by TCRdb, not by the authors. The sample includes nearly 250,000 distinct CDR3 sequences, with around 24% observed a single time. Together, the top ten hold 35% of the sample.

This clonotype was sampled from a woman between 35 and 50 years old with Graves' ophthalmopathy. Sequencing input: blood. The V and J genes are TRBV12-3 or TRBV12-4 and TRBJ1-1, and TRBD1 aligns with 8 junction nucleotides. The CDR3 corresponds to CASSFTRGLSNTEAFF. The nucleotides read TGTGCCAGCAGTTTTACCAGGGGGCTTTCGAACACTGAAGCTTTCTTT.